The entry below describes one TCR beta chain. Its cognate antigen is unknown. Amplification targeted TCR beta CDR3 regions from RNA transcripts. Researchers ran a first-round RT-PCR on the TCR CDR3 using the HTBI primer set. TCRdb redid the calling of the multiplex PCR reads with MiXCR, one entry per CDR3 protein. The sample records under 350,000 distinct CDR3 sequences, around 20% being singletons. The sample is drawn from a study of T cells in Graves' hyperthyroidism and ophthalmopathy. Regarding the study as a whole: Ophthalmopathy was model-predicted a median approximately 6.9 months pre-onset.

Trimming removed 5 bases at V and 3 bases at J, with 14 bases between. The germline CDR1 and CDR2 sequences are SEHNR and FQNEAQ (reference sequence). This CDR3 comprises 15 residues. Patients between 18 and 65 years old had hyperthyroidism, newly diagnosed and lasting under 2 months. Patients with uncontrolled infections, other autoimmune diseases, pregnancy or lactation were excluded. Source material: blood. The receptor was derived from a woman aged 50 to 60 with Graves' hyperthyroidism. The chain employs TRBV7-9 and TRBJ1-5, with TRBD1 as a possible D gene (5 bases). The CDR3 sequence is CASSPRDSDNQPQHF. CDR3 DNA sequence: TGTGCCAGCAGCCCACGGGACTCCGACAATCAGCCCCAGCATTTT.